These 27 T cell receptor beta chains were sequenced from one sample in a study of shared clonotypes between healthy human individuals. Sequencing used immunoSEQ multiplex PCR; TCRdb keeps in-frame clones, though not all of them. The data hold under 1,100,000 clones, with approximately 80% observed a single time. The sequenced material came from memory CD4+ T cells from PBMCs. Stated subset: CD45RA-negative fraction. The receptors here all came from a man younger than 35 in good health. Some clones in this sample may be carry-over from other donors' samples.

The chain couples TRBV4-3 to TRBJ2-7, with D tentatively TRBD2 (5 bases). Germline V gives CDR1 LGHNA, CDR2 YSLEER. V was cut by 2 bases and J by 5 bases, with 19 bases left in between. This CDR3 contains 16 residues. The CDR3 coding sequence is TGCGCCAGCAGCCAAAGCGGTATTAAGAACACACACGAGCAGTACTTC. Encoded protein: CASSQSGIKNTHEQYF.

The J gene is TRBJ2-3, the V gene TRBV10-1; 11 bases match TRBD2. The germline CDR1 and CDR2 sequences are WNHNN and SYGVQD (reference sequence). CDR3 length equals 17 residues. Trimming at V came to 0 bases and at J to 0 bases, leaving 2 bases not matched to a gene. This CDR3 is CASSESLAGDSTDTQYF. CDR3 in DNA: TGCGCCAGCAGTGAGTCACTAGCGGGGGATAGCACAGATACGCAGTATTTT.

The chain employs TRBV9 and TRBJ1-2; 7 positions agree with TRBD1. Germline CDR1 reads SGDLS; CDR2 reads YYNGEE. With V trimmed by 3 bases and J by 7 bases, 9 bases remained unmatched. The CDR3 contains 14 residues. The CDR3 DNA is TGTGCCAGCAGCGCTCTCGACAGGGCGGTTGGCTACACCTTC. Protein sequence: CASSALDRAVGYTF.

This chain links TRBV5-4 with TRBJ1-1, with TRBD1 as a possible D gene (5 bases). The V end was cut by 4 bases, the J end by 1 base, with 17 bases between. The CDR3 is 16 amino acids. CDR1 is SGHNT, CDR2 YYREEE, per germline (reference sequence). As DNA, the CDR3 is TGTGCCAGCAGCCGGGACCAGGTGGGAGAGAACACTGAAGCTTTCTTT. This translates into CASSRDQVGENTEAFF.

CDR3 loop: CAWSAGSTGELFF. In DNA, the CDR3 is TGTGCCTGGAGTGCGGGGAGCACCGGGGAGCTGTTTTTT. The rearrangement joins TRBV30 to TRBJ2-2; possible D gene TRBD2, 5 bases. The length of the CDR3 is 13 residues. The germline V and J ends were trimmed by 1 base and 4 bases, with 7 bases remaining between them. CDR1 and CDR2 (germline): GTSNPN, SVGIG (reference sequence).

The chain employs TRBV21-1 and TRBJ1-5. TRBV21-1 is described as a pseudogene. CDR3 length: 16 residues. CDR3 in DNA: TGTGCCAGCAGCAAAAGGACCCCGTATAGCAATCAGCCCCAGCATTTT. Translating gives CASSKRTPYSNQPQHF.

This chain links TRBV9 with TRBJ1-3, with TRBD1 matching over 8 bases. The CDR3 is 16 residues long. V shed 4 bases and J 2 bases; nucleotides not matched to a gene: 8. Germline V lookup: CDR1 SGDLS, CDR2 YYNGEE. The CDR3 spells CASSTTGTGTGNTIYF. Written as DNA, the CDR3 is TGTGCCAGCAGCACTACCGGGACAGGTACTGGAAACACCATATATTTT.

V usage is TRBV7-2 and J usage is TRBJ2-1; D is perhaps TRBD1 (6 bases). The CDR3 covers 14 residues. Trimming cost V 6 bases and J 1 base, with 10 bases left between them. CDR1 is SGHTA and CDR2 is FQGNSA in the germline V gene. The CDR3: CASSLDSSYNEQFF. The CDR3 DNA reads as TGTGCCAGCAGTTTGGACAGTTCCTACAATGAGCAGTTCTTC.

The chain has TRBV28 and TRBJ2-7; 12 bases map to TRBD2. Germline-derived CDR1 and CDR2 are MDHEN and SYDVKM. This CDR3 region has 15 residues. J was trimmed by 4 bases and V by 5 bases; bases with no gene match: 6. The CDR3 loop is CASSDLAGGRYEQYF. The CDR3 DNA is TGTGCCAGCAGTGACCTAGCGGGAGGGAGGTACGAGCAGTACTTC.

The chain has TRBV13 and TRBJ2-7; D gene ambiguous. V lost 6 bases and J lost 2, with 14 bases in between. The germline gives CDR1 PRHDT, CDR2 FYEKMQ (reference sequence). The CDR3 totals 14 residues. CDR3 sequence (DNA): TGTGCCAGCAGATGGGCAGCAGAGCCCTACGAGCAGTACTTC. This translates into CASRWAAEPYEQYF.

CDR3 nucleotide sequence: TGTGCCAGCAGCCCAAAGCTAGCCGAGCAGTACTTC. Protein: CASSPKLAEQYF. This sequence joins TRBV7-9 and TRBJ2-7, with D possibly matching TRBD2 (5 bases). The CDR3 sequence is 12 residues long. Trimming took 5 bases from V and 6 from J, leaving 11 bases between them. In germline, CDR1 is SEHNR, CDR2 FQNEAQ (reference sequence).

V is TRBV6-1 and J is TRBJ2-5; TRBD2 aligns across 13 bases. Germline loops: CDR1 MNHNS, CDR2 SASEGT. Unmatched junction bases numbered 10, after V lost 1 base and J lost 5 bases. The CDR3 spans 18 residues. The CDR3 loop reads CASSEVRTSGRRRETQYF. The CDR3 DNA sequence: TGTGCCAGCAGTGAAGTGAGGACTAGCGGGAGACGAAGGGAGACCCAGTACTTC.

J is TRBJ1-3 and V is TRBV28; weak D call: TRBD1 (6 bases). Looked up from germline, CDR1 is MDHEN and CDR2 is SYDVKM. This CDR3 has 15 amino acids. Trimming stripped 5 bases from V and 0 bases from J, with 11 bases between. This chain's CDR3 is CASSTTGISGNTIYF. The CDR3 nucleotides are TGTGCCAGCAGTACCACAGGGATCTCTGGAAACACCATATATTTT.

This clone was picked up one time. The CDR3 protein is CASSLAGPWAGPSTGELFF. The CDR3 region has the DNA TGTGCCAGCAGCTTAGCAGGGCCTTGGGCGGGCCCGTCGACCGGGGAGCTGTTTTTT. J is TRBJ2-2 and V is TRBV7-9; D is perhaps TRBD2 (5 bases). The CDR3 covers 19 residues. Trimming took off 0 bases at V and 5 bases at J, with 22 bases between the two ends. In germline, CDR1 is SEHNR, CDR2 FQNEAQ (reference sequence).

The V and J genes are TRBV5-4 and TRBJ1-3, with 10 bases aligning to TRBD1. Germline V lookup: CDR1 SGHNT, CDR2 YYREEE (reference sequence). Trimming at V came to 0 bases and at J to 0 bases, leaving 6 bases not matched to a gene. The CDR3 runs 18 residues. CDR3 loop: CASSLGGTGEISGNTIYF. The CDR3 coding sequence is TGTGCCAGCAGCTTGGGGGGGACAGGGGAAATCTCTGGAAACACCATATATTTT.

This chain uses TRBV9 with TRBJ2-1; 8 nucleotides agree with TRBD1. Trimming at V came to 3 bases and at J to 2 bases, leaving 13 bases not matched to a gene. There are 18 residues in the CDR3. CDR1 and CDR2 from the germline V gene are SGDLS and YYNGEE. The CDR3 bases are TGTGCCAGCAGCGACGTAGGGGTTGGACAGGGCGCCTACAATGAGCAGTTCTTC. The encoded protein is CASSDVGVGQGAYNEQFF.

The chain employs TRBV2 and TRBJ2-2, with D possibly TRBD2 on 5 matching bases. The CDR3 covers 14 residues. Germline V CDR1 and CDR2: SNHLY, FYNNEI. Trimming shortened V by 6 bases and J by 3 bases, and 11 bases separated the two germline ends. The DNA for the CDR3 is TGTGCCAGCAGCCAGGACTTCCACACCGGGGAGCTGTTTTTT. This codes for CASSQDFHTGELFF.

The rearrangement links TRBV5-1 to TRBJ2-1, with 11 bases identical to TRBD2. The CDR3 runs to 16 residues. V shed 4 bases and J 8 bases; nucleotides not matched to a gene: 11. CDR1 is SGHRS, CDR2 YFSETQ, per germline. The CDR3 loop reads CASSGAVTSGTYEQFF. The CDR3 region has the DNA TGCGCCAGCAGCGGAGCGGTGACTAGCGGGACCTATGAGCAGTTCTTC.

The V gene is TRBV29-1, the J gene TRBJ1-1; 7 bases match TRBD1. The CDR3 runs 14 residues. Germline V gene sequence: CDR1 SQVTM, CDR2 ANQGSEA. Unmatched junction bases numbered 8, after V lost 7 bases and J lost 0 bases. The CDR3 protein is CSASQGTVNTEAFF. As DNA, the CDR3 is TGCAGCGCCTCACAAGGGACAGTGAACACTGAAGCTTTCTTT.

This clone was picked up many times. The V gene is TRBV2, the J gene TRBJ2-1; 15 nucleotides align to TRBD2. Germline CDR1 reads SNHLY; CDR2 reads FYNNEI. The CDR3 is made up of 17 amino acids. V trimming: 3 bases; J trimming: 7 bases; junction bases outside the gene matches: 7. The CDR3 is CASSEITGLAGGNEQFF. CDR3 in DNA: TGTGCCAGCAGTGAGATTACAGGACTAGCGGGAGGGAATGAGCAGTTCTTC. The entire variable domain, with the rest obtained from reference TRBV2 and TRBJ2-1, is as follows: EPEVTQTPSHQVTQMGQEVILRCVPISNHLYFYWYRQILGQKVEFLVSFYNNEISEKSEIFDDQFSVERPDGSNFTLKIRSTKLEDSAMYFCASSEITGLAGGNEQFFGPGTRLTVL.

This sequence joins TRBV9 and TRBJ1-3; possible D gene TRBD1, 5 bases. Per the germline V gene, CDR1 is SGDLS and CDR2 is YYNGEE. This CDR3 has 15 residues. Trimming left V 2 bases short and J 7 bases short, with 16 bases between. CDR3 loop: CASSVGRGEGNTIYF. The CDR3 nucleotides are TGTGCCAGCAGCGTTGGTAGAGGGGAGGGGAACACCATATATTTT. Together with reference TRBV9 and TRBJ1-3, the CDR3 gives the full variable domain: DSGVTQTPKHLITATGQRVTLRCSPRSGDLSVYWYQQSLDQGLQFLIQYYNGEERAKGNILERFSAQQFPDLHSELNLSSLELGDSALYFCASSVGRGEGNTIYFGEGSWLTVV.

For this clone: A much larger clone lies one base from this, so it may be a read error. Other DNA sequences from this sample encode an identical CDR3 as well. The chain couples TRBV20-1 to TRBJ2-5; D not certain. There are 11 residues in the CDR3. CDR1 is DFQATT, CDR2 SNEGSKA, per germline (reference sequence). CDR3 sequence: CSARSLETQYF. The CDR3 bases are TGTAGTGCTAGAAGTTTGGAGACCCAGTACTTC.

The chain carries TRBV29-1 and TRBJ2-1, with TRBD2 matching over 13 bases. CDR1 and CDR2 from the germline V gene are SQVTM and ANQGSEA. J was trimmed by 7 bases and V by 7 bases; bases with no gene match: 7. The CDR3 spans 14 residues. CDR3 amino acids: CSAGLAGMRNEQFF. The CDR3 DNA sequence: TGCAGCGCGGGACTAGCGGGGATGAGGAATGAGCAGTTCTTC.

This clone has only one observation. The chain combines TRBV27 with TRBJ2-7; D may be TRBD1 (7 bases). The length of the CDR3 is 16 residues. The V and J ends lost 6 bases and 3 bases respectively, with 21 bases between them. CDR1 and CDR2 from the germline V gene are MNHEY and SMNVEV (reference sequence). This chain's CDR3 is CASSSQGVSDYYEQYF. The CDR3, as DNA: TGTGCCAGCAGCTCTCAGGGGGTATCGGACTACTACGAGCAGTACTTC.

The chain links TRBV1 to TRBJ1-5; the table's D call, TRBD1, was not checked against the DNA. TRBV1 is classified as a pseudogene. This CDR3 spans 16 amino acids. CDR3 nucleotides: TGCACCAGCAGCCAAGAGGAACAGAGACCTAATCAGCCCCAGCATTTT. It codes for CTSSQEEQRPNQPQHF.

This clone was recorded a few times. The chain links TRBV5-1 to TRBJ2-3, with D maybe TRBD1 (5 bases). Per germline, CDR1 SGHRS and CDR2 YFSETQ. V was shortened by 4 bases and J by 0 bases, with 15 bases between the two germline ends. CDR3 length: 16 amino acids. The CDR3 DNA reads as TGCGCCAGCAGCCGTCAACAGGTCTCTAGCACAGATACGCAGTATTTT. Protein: CASSRQQVSSTDTQYF.

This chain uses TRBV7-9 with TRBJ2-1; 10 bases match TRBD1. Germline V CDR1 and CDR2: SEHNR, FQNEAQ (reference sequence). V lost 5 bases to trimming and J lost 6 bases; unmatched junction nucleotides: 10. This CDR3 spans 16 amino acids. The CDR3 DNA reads TGTGCCAGCAGCCCGATGACCGGGACAGGGGCCAATGAGCAGTTCTTC. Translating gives CASSPMTGTGANEQFF.